This TCR beta chain was sequenced in a study of regulatory T cells in long-lasting Graves disease. Sample time point: newly diagnosed GD, antithyroid drugs for less than 3 months. Following extraction of RNA from PBMCs, that RNA was used to make the TCR library. The authors drew patients from an endocrinology department in Xi'an, China. CDR3 length: 16 residues. The germline CDR1 and CDR2 sequences are MDHEN and SYDVKM. Trimming shortened V by 7 bases and J by 2 bases, and 21 bases separated the two germline ends. This clonotype was seen many times. Assembly of TCR beta libraries relied on iRepertoire HTBI primers together with Arm-PCR of CDR3 regions. Authors' methods: The identification of approximately 62 TRBV and some 14 TRBJ segments was made across samples. TCRdb called the multiplex PCR reads again in MiXCR, with one record for every CDR3 protein. The V and J calls and clone size come from TCRdb's table, not from the authors' own analysis. This table has around 360,000 distinct CDR3 sequences, about a sixth appearing once.

These data were also reused for a study on T cells in Graves' hyperthyroidism and ophthalmopathy.

The source of this sequence is a woman under 30 with Graves disease. The chain joins TRBV28 to TRBJ2-7; possibly TRBD2 for D (5 bases). The material sequenced was peripheral blood mononuclear cells (PBMCs), taken at new diagnosis, from a patient treated with antithyroid drugs. CDR3 nucleotides: TGTGCCAGCAAGGCTGGTGGGCCGCCGGAGGCCTACGAGCAGTACTTC. Translation gives CASKAGGPPEAYEQYF.